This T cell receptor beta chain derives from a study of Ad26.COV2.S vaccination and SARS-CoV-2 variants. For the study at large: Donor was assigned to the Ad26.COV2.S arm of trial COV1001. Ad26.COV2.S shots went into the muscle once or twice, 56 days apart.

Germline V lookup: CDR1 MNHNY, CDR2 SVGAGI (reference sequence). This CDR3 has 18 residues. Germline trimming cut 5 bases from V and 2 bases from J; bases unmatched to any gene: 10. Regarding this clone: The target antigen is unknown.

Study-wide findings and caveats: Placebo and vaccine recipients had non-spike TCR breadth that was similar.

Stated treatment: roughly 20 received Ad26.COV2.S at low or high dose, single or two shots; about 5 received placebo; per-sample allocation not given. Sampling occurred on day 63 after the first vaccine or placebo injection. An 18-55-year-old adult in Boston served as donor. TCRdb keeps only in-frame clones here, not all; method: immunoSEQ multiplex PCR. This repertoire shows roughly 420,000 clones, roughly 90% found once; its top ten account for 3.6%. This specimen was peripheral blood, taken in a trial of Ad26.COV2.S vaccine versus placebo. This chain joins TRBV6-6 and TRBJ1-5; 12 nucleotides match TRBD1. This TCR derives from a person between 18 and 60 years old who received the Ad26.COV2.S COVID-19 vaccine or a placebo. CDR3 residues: CASSRGQGAGWGNQPQHF. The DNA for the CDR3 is TGTGCCAGCAGTCGGGGACAGGGGGCTGGTTGGGGCAATCAGCCCCAGCATTTT.